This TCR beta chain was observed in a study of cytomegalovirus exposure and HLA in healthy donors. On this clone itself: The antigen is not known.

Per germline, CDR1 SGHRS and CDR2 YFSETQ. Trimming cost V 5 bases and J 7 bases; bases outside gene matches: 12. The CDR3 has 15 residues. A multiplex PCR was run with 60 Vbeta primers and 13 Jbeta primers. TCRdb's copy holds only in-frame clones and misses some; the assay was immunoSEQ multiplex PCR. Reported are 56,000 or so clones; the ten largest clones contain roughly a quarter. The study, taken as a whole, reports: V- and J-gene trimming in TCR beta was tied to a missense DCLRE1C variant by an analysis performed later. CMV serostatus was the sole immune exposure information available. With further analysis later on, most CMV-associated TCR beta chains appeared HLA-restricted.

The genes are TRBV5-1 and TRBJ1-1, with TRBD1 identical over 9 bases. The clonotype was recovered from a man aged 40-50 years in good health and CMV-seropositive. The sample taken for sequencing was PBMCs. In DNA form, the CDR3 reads TGCGCCAGCAGACCCAATCCGGGACAGGGCTTTGAAGCTTTCTTT. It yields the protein CASRPNPGQGFEAFF.